The 9 T cell receptor beta chains given below trace back to one sample, sequenced in a study of cytomegalovirus exposure and HLA in healthy donors. Use of 60 Vbeta and 13 Jbeta primers characterized the PCR. The table came from immunoSEQ multiplex PCR; TCRdb's copy has only in-frame clones and leaves some out. In the table there are around 130,000 clones, roughly 88% of which are singletons. The source material was PBMCs. These receptors were taken from a woman younger than 30 in good health and CMV-seropositive.

Only a few counts were recorded for this clone. The chain is built from TRBV4-2 and TRBJ2-5; no clear D. V shed 1 base and J shed 4 bases, with 10 bases lying between them. CDR1 is LGHNA and CDR2 is YNFKEQ in the germline V gene. The CDR3 is made up of 14 amino acids. CDR3 bases: TGTGCCAGCAGCCAAGGAAAAGGAGCAGAGACCCAGTACTTC. This translates into CASSQGKGAETQYF.

The chain joins TRBV9 to TRBJ2-1, with 12 positions matching TRBD1. V lost 4 bases, J lost 8 bases, and 7 bases stayed unmatched. This CDR3 comprises 15 residues. Germline V CDR1 and CDR2: SGDLS, YYNGEE. CDR3 nucleotides: TGTGCCAGCAGCTCGGGACAGGGGGCTTATTATGAGCAGTTCTTC. As protein: CASSSGQGAYYEQFF.

In its sample, this clone was seen a few times. The chain recombines TRBV19 with TRBJ2-3, with 7 bases aligning to TRBD1. The CDR3 has 16 residues. Trimming took 5 bases from V and 6 from J; bases not matched to a gene: 14. Per germline, CDR1 LNHDA and CDR2 SQIVND (reference sequence). CDR3 sequence (DNA): TGTGCCAGTAGTGTCATCAGGGGGTCCCTCAGGGATACGCAGTATTTT. Its protein is CASSVIRGSLRDTQYF.

This clone appeared a single time. The V call is TRBV21-1, the J call TRBJ2-1; the table calls TRBD2, which could not be checked here. TRBV21-1 corresponds to a pseudogene. The CDR3 is 16 amino acids. The CDR3 nucleotides read TGTGCCAGCAGCCCAAAGGAACGGGGGAGAGGTGGTGAGCAGTTCTTC. Translated, it gives CASSPKERGRGGEQFF.

V and J are TRBV19 and TRBJ1-5, with a possible D match to TRBD1 (5 bases). V was pared by 5 bases and J by 4 bases, with 9 bases between. The germline CDR1 and CDR2 sequences are LNHDA and SQIVND (reference sequence). CDR3 length equals 13 residues. CDR3 nucleotide sequence: TGTGCCAGTAGTCCCCAGGGTAATCAGCCCCAGCATTTT. Translated, it gives CASSPQGNQPQHF. Full variable domain (rest looked up from reference TRBV19 and TRBJ1-5): DGGITQSPKYLFRKEGQNVTLSCEQNLNHDAMYWYRQDPGQGLRLIYYSQIVNDFQKGDIAEGYSVSREKKESFPLTVTSAQKNPTAFYLCASSPQGNQPQHFGDGTRLSIL.

The V and J genes are TRBV6-1 and TRBJ1-1; D unclear. The CDR3 totals 14 residues. V was trimmed by 3 bases and J by 1 base, leaving 9 bases between them. CDR1 MNHNS and CDR2 SASEGT come from the germline V gene. CDR3: CASSEEAENTEAFF. The CDR3 DNA reads as TGTGCCAGCAGTGAGGAGGCAGAGAACACTGAAGCTTTCTTT.

This clone has a single count. The genes are TRBV4-2 and TRBJ1-4; possible D gene TRBD1, 5 bases. This CDR3 region has 16 residues. Germline V lookup: CDR1 LGHNA, CDR2 YNFKEQ. V lost 0 bases to trimming and J lost 0 bases, with 8 bases between them. The DNA of the CDR3 is TGTGCCAGCAGCCAAGATGGGGGGGCAACTAATGAAAAACTGTTTTTT. Its translation: CASSQDGGATNEKLFF.

The chain recombines TRBV11-3 with TRBJ2-1; 12 bases are a match to TRBD2. The germline CDR1 and CDR2 sequences are SGHNT and YENEEA. The CDR3 consists of 19 residues. V gave up 5 bases and J gave up 4 bases; unmatched junction bases: 15. The CDR3 coding sequence is TGTGCCAGCAGCCCAAAGATCCCCCTGACTAGCGGGGGATACAATGAGCAGTTCTTC. Protein product: CASSPKIPLTSGGYNEQFF.

CDR3 amino acids: CASSSEGGGETQYF. CDR3 DNA sequence: TGTGCCAGCAGCTCTGAGGGCGGGGGAGAGACCCAGTACTTC. The rearrangement joins TRBV7-9 to TRBJ2-5, with 7 bases identical to TRBD2. The CDR3 loop spans 14 amino acids. Per germline, CDR1 SEHNR and CDR2 FQNEAQ (reference sequence). J lost 4 bases, V lost 4 bases, and 6 bases had no gene match.